One and the same sample provided the 6 T cell receptor beta chains below, sequenced in a study of shared clonotypes between healthy human individuals. Profiling relied on immunoSEQ multiplex PCR, and the TCRdb table lists in-frame clones only, not all of them. The sample yields roughly 1.5 million clones, 95% to 99% seen once. Material for sequencing was naive CD4+ T cells sorted from blood. Subset meaning: CD45RA+ positively selected. The receptors derive from a young man in good health.

Worth noting for this clone: Additional DNA sequences in this sample encode the identical CDR3. This chain joins TRBV28 and TRBJ1-5, with a weak D call TRBD1 (6 bases). CDR1 is MDHEN, CDR2 SYDVKM, per germline. V was shortened by 4 bases and J by 2 bases, with 6 bases between the two germline ends. This CDR3 has 13 residues. Here the CDR3 reads CASSWTGNQPQHF. CDR3 coding DNA: TGTGCCAGCAGTTGGACAGGCAATCAGCCCCAGCATTTT.

The V call is TRBV27, the J call TRBJ2-3; tentative D call: TRBD2 (6 bases). CDR1 MNHEY and CDR2 SMNVEV come from the germline V gene (reference sequence). V was pared by 8 bases and J by 3 bases, with 15 bases between. This CDR3 is built from 14 residues. This CDR3 is CASAGRTTTDTQYF. The CDR3 DNA is TGTGCCAGCGCCGGGAGAACAACTACAGATACGCAGTATTTT.

The chain is built from TRBV19 and TRBJ1-2; maybe TRBD1 (5 bases). Germline lookup yields CDR1 LNHDA and CDR2 SQIVND (reference sequence). The CDR3 is 15 amino acids. V was cut by 7 bases and J by 3 bases, with 18 bases left in between. CDR3 sequence reads: CASNSPGAGDYGYTF. The CDR3, as DNA: TGTGCCAGTAATTCACCCGGGGCCGGGGACTATGGCTACACCTTC.

The J gene is TRBJ2-7, the V gene TRBV18, with D unclear. This CDR3 spans 14 amino acids. Germline values: CDR1 KGHSH, CDR2 LQKENI. V was shortened by 0 bases and J by 2 bases, with 8 bases between the two germline ends. The CDR3 DNA follows: TGTGCCAGCTCACCACCGACACGAACCTACGAGCAGTACTTC. Residues: CASSPPTRTYEQYF.

The chain has TRBV27 and TRBJ2-2; 7 bases agree with TRBD1. This CDR3 contains 15 residues. J lost 6 bases, V lost 0 bases, and 4 bases had no gene match. The V gene's germline CDR1 is MNHEY and CDR2 SMNVEV (reference sequence). The CDR3 DNA follows: TGTGCCAGCAGTTTATCGGGGACAGTGGCCGGGGAGCTGTTTTTT. Translated: CASSLSGTVAGELFF.

J is TRBJ2-7 and V is TRBV29-1; 8 nucleotides align to TRBD2. Germline CDR1 reads SQVTM; CDR2 reads ANQGSEA. CDR3 length: 13 amino acids. V gave up 7 bases and J gave up 0 bases; unmatched junction bases: 5. CDR3 residues: CSATGTSSYEQYF. CDR3 coding DNA: TGCAGCGCTACCGGGACTAGCTCCTACGAGCAGTACTTC.